A single sample is the source of the 4 T cell receptor beta chains below, sequenced in a study of cytomegalovirus exposure and HLA in healthy donors. The primer mix had 60 Vbeta and 13 Jbeta primers. Repertoires were generated with immunoSEQ multiplex PCR, while TCRdb's copy carries only in-frame clones and drops some. This table has over 100,000 clones, approximately 66% appearing once. Sequencing input: PBMCs. All receptors derive from a woman in her thirties or forties in good health and CMV-seropositive.

V and J are TRBV10-3 and TRBJ1-4; possibly TRBD1 for D (5 bases). CDR3 length: 15 residues. Germline CDR1 and CDR2: ENHRY and SYGVKD. V gave up 10 bases and J gave up 0 bases, with 15 bases separating them. This CDR3 reads CATSGRDATNEKLFF. CDR3 bases: TGTGCCACATCAGGGAGGGATGCAACTAATGAAAAACTGTTTTTT.

Of note for this clone: Compared with germline, one end of the junction differs, possibly owing to a read error. V is TRBV7-7 and J is TRBJ2-5; D gene unclear. Looked up from germline, CDR1 is SSHAT and CDR2 is FNYEAQ (reference sequence). The CDR3 is 15 amino acids. The CDR3 reads CASTPHRGIQETQYF. In DNA form, the CDR3 reads TGTGCTAGCACCCCCCATAGAGGAATACAAGAGACCCAGTACTTC.

The J gene is TRBJ2-5, the V gene TRBV5-1, with D possibly TRBD1 on 7 matching bases. The DNA matches TRBJ2-7 better at its end, which makes the J call doubtful. The CDR3 extends over 14 amino acids. CDR1 is SGHRS and CDR2 is YFSETQ in the germline V gene. This chain's CDR3 is CASSLGQGGYEQYF. Here the CDR3 DNA reads TGCGCCAGCAGCTTGGGACAGGGAGGCTACGAGCAGTACTTC.

V is TRBV10-3 and J is TRBJ2-3, with 12 bases fitting TRBD2. V lost 3 bases to trimming and J lost 5 bases; unmatched junction nucleotides: 6. CDR3 size: 16 residues. Germline-derived CDR1 and CDR2 are ENHRY and SYGVKD. This CDR3 reads CAISDLAGGLGDTQYF. Here the CDR3 DNA reads TGTGCCATCAGTGATCTAGCGGGAGGGTTGGGAGATACGCAGTATTTT.